This entry lists 9 T cell receptor beta chains sequenced from one sample in a study of T cell repertoires in cytomegalovirus infection. TCRdb processed the reads anew with MiXCR; each CDR3 protein has one entry. The sample lists approximately 910,000 distinct CDR3 sequences, approximately 31% seen once, with around an eighth in the top ten. Antigens of these TCRs are unknown. This sample comprised cultured CD8+ T cells from PBMCs, obtained from culture after CMV antigen stimulation. Every receptor here comes from a human donor in good health (CMV status not recorded). Some clones in this sample may be carry-over from other donors' samples.

The gene calls are TRBV4-1 and TRBJ2-2; the D gene is possibly TRBD2 (6 bases). CDR1 is MGHRA, CDR2 YSYEKL, per germline. The CDR3 runs 16 residues. The germline V and J ends were trimmed by 4 bases and 7 bases, with 19 bases remaining between them. The CDR3, as DNA: TGCGCCAGCAGCCCGGACCGGGGGACGCCGTACGGGGAGCTGTTTTTT. Its translation: CASSPDRGTPYGELFF.

This chain links TRBV19 with TRBJ1-1, with 11 bases that match TRBD1. J lost 0 bases, V lost 4 bases, and 7 bases had no gene match. Germline loops: CDR1 LNHDA, CDR2 SQIVND (reference sequence). The CDR3 is 17 amino acids. CDR3 coding DNA: TGTGCCAGTAGTACCCGGACAGGGGGCTGGGTGAACACTGAAGCTTTCTTT. The encoded protein is CASSTRTGGWVNTEAFF.

The CDR3 DNA sequence: TGCGCCAGCAGCTCCTGGGACGGAATGAACACTGAAGCTTTCTTT. This codes for CASSSWDGMNTEAFF. This chain connects TRBV5-1 to TRBJ1-1; D possibly corresponds to TRBD1 (5 bases). Trimming shortened V by 3 bases and J by 0 bases, and 12 bases separated the two germline ends. The CDR3 has 15 residues. The germline V gene encodes CDR1 SGHRS and CDR2 YFSETQ.

This clonotype appeared many times. The V gene is TRBV7-8, the J gene TRBJ2-3, with 10 bases lining up with TRBD2. The germline V gene encodes CDR1 SGHVS and CDR2 FQNEAQ. The trim removed 5 bases at V and 0 bases at J, leaving 5 bases unmatched. This CDR3 comprises 16 residues. The CDR3, as DNA: TGTGCCAGCAGCCTACTAGCGGGACCTAGCACAGATACGCAGTATTTT. Protein product: CASSLLAGPSTDTQYF.

At least ten counts were recorded for this clonotype. The chain couples TRBV12-3 or TRBV12-4 to TRBJ1-5; 9 nucleotides align to TRBD1. This CDR3 region has 18 residues. Trimming at V came to 5 bases and at J to 4 bases, leaving 15 bases not matched to a gene. CDR3 sequence: CASSRQGVRGSGNQPQHF. The CDR3 bases are TGTGCCAGCAGTAGACAGGGGGTAAGGGGTTCGGGTAATCAGCCCCAGCATTTT.

The rearrangement links TRBV6-8 to TRBJ2-2, with unresolved D. CDR1 and CDR2 (germline): MNHGY, SAAAGT. CDR3 length: 17 amino acids. The V gene lost 0 bases and the J gene lost 3 bases, with 14 bases spanning the gap. CDR3 protein: CASSYSSFSTYTGELFF. Written as DNA, the CDR3 is TGTGCCAGCAGTTACTCGTCTTTCTCAACATACACCGGGGAGCTGTTTTTT.

This clonotype has more than one count but fewer than ten. A read error may explain this, as a much larger clone is one base away. V and J are TRBV7-6 and TRBJ2-5, with 9 bases matching TRBD2. Per germline, CDR1 SGHVS and CDR2 FNYEAQ. This CDR3 is 14 amino acids long. Trimming at V came to 1 base and at J to 4 bases, leaving 1 base not matched to a gene. The CDR3 here is CASSLDSGGETQYF. DNA for the CDR3: TGTGCCAGCAGCTTAGATAGCGGGGGAGAGACCCAGTACTTC.

This clonotype was counted at least ten times. This chain joins TRBV6-5 and TRBJ1-1; possibly TRBD1 for D (5 bases). The CDR3 is 17 amino acids. Germline loops: CDR1 MNHEY, CDR2 SVGAGI. V was cut by 2 bases and J by 4 bases, with 20 bases left in between. This chain's CDR3 is CASSYGSGPTLGTEAFF. The CDR3 DNA follows: TGTGCCAGCAGTTACGGGTCGGGGCCCACTTTGGGCACTGAAGCTTTCTTT.

The chain has TRBV6-5 and TRBJ1-6; D is unresolved. CDR1 and CDR2 (germline): MNHEY, SVGAGI. The CDR3 sequence is 17 residues long. The V end was cut by 0 bases, the J end by 8 bases, with 17 bases between. CDR3 region: CASSYSLGSNGDSPLHF. For the CDR3, the DNA is TGTGCCAGCAGTTACTCTCTAGGTTCGAACGGGGATTCACCCCTCCACTTT.